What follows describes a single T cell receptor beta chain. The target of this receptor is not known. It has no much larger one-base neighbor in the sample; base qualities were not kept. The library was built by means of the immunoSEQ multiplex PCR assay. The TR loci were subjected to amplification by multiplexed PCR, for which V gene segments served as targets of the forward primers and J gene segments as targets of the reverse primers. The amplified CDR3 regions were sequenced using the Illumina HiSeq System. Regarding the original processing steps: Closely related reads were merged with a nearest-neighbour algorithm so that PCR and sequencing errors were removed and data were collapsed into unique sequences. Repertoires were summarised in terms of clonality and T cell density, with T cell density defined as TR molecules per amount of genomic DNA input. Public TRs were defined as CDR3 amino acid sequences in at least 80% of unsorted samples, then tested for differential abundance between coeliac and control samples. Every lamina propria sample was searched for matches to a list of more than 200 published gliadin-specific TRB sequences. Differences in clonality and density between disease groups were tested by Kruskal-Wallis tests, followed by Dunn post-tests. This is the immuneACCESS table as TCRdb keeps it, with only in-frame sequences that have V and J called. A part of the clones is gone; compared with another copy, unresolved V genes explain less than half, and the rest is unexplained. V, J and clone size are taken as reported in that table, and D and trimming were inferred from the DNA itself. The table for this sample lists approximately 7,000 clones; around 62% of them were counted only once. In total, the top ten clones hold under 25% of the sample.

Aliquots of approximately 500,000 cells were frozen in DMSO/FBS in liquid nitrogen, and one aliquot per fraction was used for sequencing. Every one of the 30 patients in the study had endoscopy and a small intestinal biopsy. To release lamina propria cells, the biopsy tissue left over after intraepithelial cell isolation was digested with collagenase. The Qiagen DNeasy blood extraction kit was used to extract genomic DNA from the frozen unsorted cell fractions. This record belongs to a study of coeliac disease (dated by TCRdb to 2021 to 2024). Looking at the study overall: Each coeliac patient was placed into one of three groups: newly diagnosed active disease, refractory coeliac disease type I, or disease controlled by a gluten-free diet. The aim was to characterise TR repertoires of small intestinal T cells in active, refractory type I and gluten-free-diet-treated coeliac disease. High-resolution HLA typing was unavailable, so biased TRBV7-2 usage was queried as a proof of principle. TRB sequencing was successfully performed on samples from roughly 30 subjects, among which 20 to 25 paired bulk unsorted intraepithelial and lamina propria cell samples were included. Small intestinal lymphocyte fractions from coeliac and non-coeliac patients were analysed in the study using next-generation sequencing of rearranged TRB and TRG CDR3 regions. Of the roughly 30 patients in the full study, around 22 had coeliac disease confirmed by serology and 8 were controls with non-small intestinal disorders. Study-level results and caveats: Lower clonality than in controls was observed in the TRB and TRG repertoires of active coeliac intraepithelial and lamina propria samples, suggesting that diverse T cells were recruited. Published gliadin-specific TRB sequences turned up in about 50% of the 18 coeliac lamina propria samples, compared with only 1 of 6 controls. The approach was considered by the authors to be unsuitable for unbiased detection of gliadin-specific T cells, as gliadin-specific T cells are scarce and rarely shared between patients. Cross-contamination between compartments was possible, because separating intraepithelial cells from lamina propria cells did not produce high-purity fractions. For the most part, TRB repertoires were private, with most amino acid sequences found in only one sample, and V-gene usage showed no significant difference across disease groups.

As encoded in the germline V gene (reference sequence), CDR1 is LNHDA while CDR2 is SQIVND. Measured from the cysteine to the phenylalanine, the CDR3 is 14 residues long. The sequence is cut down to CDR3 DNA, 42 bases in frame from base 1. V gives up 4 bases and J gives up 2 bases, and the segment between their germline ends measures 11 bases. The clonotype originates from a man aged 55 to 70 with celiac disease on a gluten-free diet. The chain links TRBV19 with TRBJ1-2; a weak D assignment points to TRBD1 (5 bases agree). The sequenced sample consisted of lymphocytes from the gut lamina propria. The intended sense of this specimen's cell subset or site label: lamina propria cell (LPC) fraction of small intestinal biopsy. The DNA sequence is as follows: TGTGCCAGTAGTACCTGGGGCAGCAACTATGGCTACACCTTC. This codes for CASSTWGSNYGYTF. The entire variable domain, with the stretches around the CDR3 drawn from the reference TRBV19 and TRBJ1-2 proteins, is DGGITQSPKYLFRKEGQNVTLSCEQNLNHDAMYWYRQDPGQGLRLIYYSQIVNDFQKGDIAEGYSVSREKKESFPLTVTSAQKNPTAFYLCASSTWGSNYGYTFGSGTRLTVV.